The clone carrying this T cell receptor beta chain was found once. Its antigen is undetermined. Repertoires were generated with immunoSEQ multiplex PCR, while TCRdb's copy carries only in-frame clones and drops some. Among roughly 700 clones listed, nearly 90% were seen once. The source of the sample is a study of brain metastases from non-small cell lung cancer. The germline CDR1 and CDR2 sequences are SGHTS and YDEGEE. V was clipped by 1 base and J by 6 bases, with 4 bases between them. This CDR3 spans 12 amino acids. General study points: Compared with primary tumors, brain metastases showed less T-cell infiltration. Brain metastases shared most TCR repertoire with primaries, with sparse T cells. In about 62% of brain metastases, T-cell clones were expanded compared with matched primary tumors.

This TCR derives from a donor aged 40 or over with non-small cell lung cancer. The sample comprised primary lung tumor tissue. J is TRBJ2-2 and V is TRBV5-8, with D uncertain. CDR3 sequence: CASSLRSGELFF. CDR3 sequence (DNA): TGTGCCAGCAGCTTGCGGTCCGGGGAGCTGTTTTTT.